This T cell receptor (beta chain) was recorded in a study of blood T cell repertoires in COVID-19. There are 11 residues in the CDR3. CDR1 and CDR2 from the germline V gene are SQVTM and ANQGSEA. With 4 bases clipped from V and 3 bases from J, the junction kept 0 bases outside the gene matches. Original processing notes: Estimation of nucleated cell counts was performed using reference gene primer amplification. Clones were sequenced by immunoSEQ multiplex PCR, and TCRdb holds only the in-frame ones, with some missing. The V and J calls and clone size come from that table; D and trimming were worked out from the DNA. The sample has about 220,000 clones, approximately 80% seen once. This clone was observed a handful of times. Additional DNA sequences in this sample encode the identical CDR3.

The sequencing sample was made of peripheral blood. The source of this sequence is a human donor in a cohort sampled during active COVID-19. The chain recombines TRBV29-1 with TRBJ2-7; 7 bases agree with TRBD2. The CDR3 nucleotides are TGCAGCGTTGGGGGGGGCTACGAGCAGTACTTC. Its translation: CSVGGGYEQYF.